This TCR beta chain is drawn from a study of regulatory T cells in long-lasting Graves disease. CDR3 regions were amplified by Arm-PCR using iRepertoire HTBI primers to build TCR beta libraries. One entry per CDR3 protein results from TCRdb running MiXCR on the multiplex PCR reads. The sample holds under 250,000 distinct CDR3 sequences; 20% are singletons and the top ten take 11% to 15%. Concerning this clonotype itself: This may stem from a read error, because a much larger clone lies one nucleotide away. The final CDR3 position lacks the conserved phenylalanine or tryptophan, pointing to a likely read error.

The time point is: newly diagnosed GD, antithyroid drugs for less than 3 months. PBMCs were the source of the RNA used for TCR sequencing. EDTA tubes held Nine milliliters of peripheral blood from each patient. The germline V gene has CDR1 MNHEY and CDR2 SVGEGT. The V and J ends lost 2 bases and 5 bases respectively, with 10 bases between them. The CDR3 is made up of 14 amino acids. The chain is built from TRBV6-2 or TRBV6-3 and TRBJ1-5; the D is unclear. The input for sequencing was peripheral blood mononuclear cells (PBMCs), taken at new diagnosis, from a patient treated with antithyroid drugs. The origin of this receptor is a female donor with Graves disease. The CDR3 region is CASSYPPGHQPQHL. CDR3 DNA: TGTGCCAGCAGTTACCCGCCAGGCCATCAGCCCCAGCATCTT.